Presented here are 9 T cell receptor beta chains from one specimen sequenced in a study of neurological immune-mediated disorders. One entry per CDR3 protein, called by TCRdb with MiXCR from the 5' RACE reads. The sample comprises about 48,000 distinct CDR3 sequences, around 25% of which are singletons, and around 23% rests with the top ten. Sequencing was carried out using PBMCs. These receptors were collected from a woman between 70 and 85 years old in good health.

The sample holds many counts of this clonotype. CDR3 region: CSVFGGRQVNTEAFF. CDR3 bases: TGCAGCGTTTTCGGGGGACGACAGGTGAACACTGAAGCTTTCTTT. The J gene is TRBJ1-1, the V gene TRBV29-1; D is perhaps TRBD1 (6 bases). The V gene's germline CDR1 is SQVTM and CDR2 ANQGSEA. The germline V and J ends were trimmed by 5 bases and 0 bases, with 16 bases remaining between them. The CDR3 has 15 residues.

A note on this clonotype: The germline gene is not matched at one end of the junction; a read error may be the cause. This chain joins TRBV29-1 and TRBJ2-5; the D gene is possibly TRBD2 (6 bases). CDR3 length: 15 residues. The V gene's germline CDR1 is SQVTM and CDR2 ANQGSEA. The CDR3 region is CSAAGGGGYRETQYF. The CDR3, as DNA: TGCAGCGCTGCGGGCGGAGGAGGGTATCGAGAGACCCAATACTTC.

The chain recombines TRBV29-1 with TRBJ2-3, with 8 bases aligning to TRBD1. The CDR3 is made up of 16 amino acids. J gave up 2 bases and V 5 bases, and 12 bases lay outside the gene matches. Germline V lookup: CDR1 SQVTM, CDR2 ANQGSEA. The CDR3 reads CSVPSDRVEVTDTQYF. For the CDR3, the DNA is TGCAGCGTTCCCTCGGACAGGGTGGAGGTCACAGATACGCAGTATTTT.

The chain recombines TRBV18 with TRBJ2-7; weak D call: TRBD2 (5 bases). With 1 base removed from V and 8 bases from J, the gap between germline ends came to 18 bases. This CDR3 is built from 15 residues. Germline V gene lookup returns CDR1 KGHSH and CDR2 LQKENI. In nucleotides, the CDR3 is TGTGCCAGCTCACCACGCGCTTCGGGGAGTCGCAAGCAGTACTTC. Its protein product is CASSPRASGSRKQYF.

This clonotype was seen many times. The J gene is TRBJ1-1, the V gene TRBV29-1; a possible D gene is TRBD1 (5 bases). The germline V gene has CDR1 SQVTM and CDR2 ANQGSEA. The V and J ends lost 7 bases and 3 bases respectively, with 12 bases between them. The CDR3 has 12 residues. CDR3 bases: TGCAGCGCCCCTGGAGGGGACACTGAAGCTTTCTTT. Protein: CSAPGGDTEAFF.

This clonotype was detected many times. For the CDR3, the DNA is TGTGCCAGCAGTGACGGGCGGGGCAATGAGCAGTTCTTC. Protein sequence: CASSDGRGNEQFF. The rearrangement joins TRBV6-1 to TRBJ2-1; perhaps TRBD2 as D (6 bases). CDR1 is MNHNS and CDR2 is SASEGT in the germline V gene. The CDR3 is 13 amino acids. Deletions cut 3 bases from V and 6 bases from J, with 9 bases between.

This clonotype was detected many times. The chain employs TRBV5-1 and TRBJ1-4; perhaps TRBD1 as D (5 bases). Between the trimmed V and J ends, which lost 4 bases and 0 bases, there was a span of 13 bases. Germline V lookup: CDR1 SGHRS, CDR2 YFSETQ. This CDR3 has 16 amino acids. CDR3 protein: CASSPTATPTNEKLFF. The CDR3 nucleotides are TGCGCCAGCAGCCCGACAGCAACTCCAACTAATGAAAAACTGTTTTTT.

Concerning this clonotype: At one end the junction does not follow the germline gene, possibly because of a read error. The chain links TRBV20-1 to TRBJ2-5; D uncertain. The germline V gene encodes CDR1 DFQATT and CDR2 SNEGSKA (reference sequence). The CDR3 extends over 13 amino acids. CDR3 sequence (DNA): TGCAGTGCTGCGGACGTTCGGCAAGAGACCCGGTACTTC. Translated, it gives CSAADVRQETRYF.

This clonotype has a count of ten or more. The chain links TRBV28 to TRBJ2-6; either TRBD1 or TRBD2 may fit D (5 bases each). Germline lookup yields CDR1 MDHEN and CDR2 SYDVKM. The ends were cut back, 7 bases at V and 0 bases at J, with 16 bases in the middle. The CDR3 totals 17 residues. This chain's CDR3 is CASTVGDGGSGANVLTF. The DNA of the CDR3 is TGTGCCAGCACCGTGGGGGACGGAGGCTCTGGGGCCAACGTCCTGACTTTC.